This T cell receptor (beta chain) was profiled in a study of shared clonotypes between healthy human individuals. Positive CCR7 selection of CD45RO-negative cells yielded the naive CD8 cells, and terminally differentiated effector memory CD45RA+ cells were excluded. Sequenced by immunoSEQ multiplex PCR; TCRdb stores in-frame clones only, minus some. The sample has roughly 2.1 million clones, 90% to 95% seen once. The length of the CDR3 is 14 residues. The germline gives CDR1 LNHDA, CDR2 SQIVND (reference sequence). Trimming took 3 bases from V and 4 from J, leaving 13 bases between them. The TCR was taken from a man aged 18 to 30 in good health. Some clones in this sample may be carry-over from other donors' samples. The genes are TRBV19 and TRBJ2-7; either TRBD1 or TRBD2 may supply D (6 bases each). The sample taken for sequencing was naive CD8+ T cells from PBMCs. The CDR3 nucleotides are TGTGCCAGTAGTATTTATGGGGGGCCGTACGAGCAGTACTTC. The encoded protein is CASSIYGGPYEQYF.